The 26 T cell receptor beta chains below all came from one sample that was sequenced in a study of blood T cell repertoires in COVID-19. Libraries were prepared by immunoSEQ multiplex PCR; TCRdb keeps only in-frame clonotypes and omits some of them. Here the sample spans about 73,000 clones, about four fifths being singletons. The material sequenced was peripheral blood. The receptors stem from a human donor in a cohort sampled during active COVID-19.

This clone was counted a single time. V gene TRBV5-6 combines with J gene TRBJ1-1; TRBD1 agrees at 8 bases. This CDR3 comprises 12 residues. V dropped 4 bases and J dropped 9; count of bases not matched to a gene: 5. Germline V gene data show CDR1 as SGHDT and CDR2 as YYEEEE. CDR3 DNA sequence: TGTGCCAGCAGCCGGACCAGGGGGCAAGCTTTCTTT. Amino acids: CASSRTRGQAFF.

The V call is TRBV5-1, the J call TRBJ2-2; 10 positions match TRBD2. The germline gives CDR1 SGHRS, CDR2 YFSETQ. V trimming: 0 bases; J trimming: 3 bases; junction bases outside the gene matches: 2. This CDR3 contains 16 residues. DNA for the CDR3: TGCGCCAGCAGCTTGGCTAGCGGGGGAGACACCGGGGAGCTGTTTTTT. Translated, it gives CASSLASGGDTGELFF.

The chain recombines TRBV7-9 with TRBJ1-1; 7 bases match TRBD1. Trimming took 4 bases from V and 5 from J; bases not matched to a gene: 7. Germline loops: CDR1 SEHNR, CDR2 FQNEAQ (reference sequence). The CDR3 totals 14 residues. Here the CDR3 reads CASSSDRDLTEAFF. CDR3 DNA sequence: TGTGCCAGCAGCTCAGACAGGGACTTGACTGAAGCTTTCTTT.

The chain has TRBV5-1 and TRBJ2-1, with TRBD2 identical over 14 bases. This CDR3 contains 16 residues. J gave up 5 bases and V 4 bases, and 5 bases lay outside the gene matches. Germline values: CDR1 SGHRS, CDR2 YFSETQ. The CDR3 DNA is TGCGCCAGCAGCCCGGGACTAGCGGGGGTACACAATGAGCAGTTCTTC. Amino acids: CASSPGLAGVHNEQFF.

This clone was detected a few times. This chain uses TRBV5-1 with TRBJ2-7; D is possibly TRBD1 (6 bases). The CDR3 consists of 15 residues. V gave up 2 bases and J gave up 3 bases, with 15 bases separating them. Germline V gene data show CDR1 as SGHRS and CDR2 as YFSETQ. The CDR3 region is CASSFSLQGNYEQYF. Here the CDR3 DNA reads TGCGCCAGCAGCTTTTCCCTACAGGGTAACTACGAGCAGTACTTC.

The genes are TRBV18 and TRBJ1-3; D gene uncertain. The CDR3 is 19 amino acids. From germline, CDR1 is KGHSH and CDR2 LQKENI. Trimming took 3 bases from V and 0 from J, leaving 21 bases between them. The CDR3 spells CASSPSSSPVLLSGNTIYF. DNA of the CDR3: TGTGCCAGCTCACCCTCATCAAGCCCCGTCCTGCTCTCTGGAAACACCATATATTTT.

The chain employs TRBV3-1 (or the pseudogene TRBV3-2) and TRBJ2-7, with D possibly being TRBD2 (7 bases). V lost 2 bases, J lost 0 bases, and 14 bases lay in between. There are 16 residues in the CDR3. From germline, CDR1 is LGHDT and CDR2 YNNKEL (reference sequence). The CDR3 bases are TGTGCCAGCAGCCAAACCAGGGGAGGGAGCTCCTACGAGCAGTACTTC. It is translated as CASSQTRGGSSYEQYF.

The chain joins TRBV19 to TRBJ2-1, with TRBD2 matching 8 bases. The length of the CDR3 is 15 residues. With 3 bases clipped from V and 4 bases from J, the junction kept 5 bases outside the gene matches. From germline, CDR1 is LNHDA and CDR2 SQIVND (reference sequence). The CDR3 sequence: CASSIMAGGYNEQFF. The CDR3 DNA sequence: TGTGCCAGTAGTATCATGGCGGGGGGATACAATGAGCAGTTCTTC.

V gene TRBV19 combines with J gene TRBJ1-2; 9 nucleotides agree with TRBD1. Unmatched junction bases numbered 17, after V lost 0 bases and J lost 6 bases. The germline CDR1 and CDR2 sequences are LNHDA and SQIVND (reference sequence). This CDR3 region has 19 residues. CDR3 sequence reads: CASSIDSIRTGQGQNGYTF. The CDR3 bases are TGTGCCAGTAGTATAGATTCCATCCGTACCGGACAGGGGCAAAATGGCTACACCTTC.

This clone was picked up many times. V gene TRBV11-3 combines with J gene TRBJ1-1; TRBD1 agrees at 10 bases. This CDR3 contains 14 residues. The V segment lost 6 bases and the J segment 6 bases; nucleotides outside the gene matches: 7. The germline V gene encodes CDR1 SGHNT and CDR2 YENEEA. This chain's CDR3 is CASRPGQGSAEAFF. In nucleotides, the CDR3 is TGTGCCAGCAGACCGGGACAGGGGAGCGCTGAAGCTTTCTTT. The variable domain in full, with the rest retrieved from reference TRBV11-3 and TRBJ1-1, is EAGVVQSPRYKIIEKKQPVAFWCNPISGHNTLYWYLQNLGQGPELLIRYENEEAVDDSQLPKDRFSAERLKGVDSTLKIQPAELGDSAVYLCASRPGQGSAEAFFGQGTRLTVV.

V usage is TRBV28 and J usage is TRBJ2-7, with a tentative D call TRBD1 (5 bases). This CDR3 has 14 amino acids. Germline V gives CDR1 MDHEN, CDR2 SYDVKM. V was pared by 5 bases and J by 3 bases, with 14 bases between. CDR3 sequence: CASSPAGHLYEQYF. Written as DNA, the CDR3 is TGTGCCAGCAGTCCCGCAGGGCACCTCTACGAGCAGTACTTC.

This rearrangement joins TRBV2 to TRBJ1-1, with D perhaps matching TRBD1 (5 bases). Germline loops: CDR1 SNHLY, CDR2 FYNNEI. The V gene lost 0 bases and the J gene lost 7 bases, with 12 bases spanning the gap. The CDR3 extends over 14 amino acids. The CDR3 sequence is CASSEAHRLGEAFF. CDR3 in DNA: TGTGCCAGCAGTGAAGCTCACAGGTTGGGTGAAGCTTTCTTT.

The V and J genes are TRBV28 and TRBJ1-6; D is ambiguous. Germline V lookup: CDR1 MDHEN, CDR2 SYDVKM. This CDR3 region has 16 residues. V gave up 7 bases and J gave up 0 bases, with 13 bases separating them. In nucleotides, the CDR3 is TGTGCCAGCATGCCACGCGGTAGCTCCTATAATTCACCCCTCCACTTT. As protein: CASMPRGSSYNSPLHF.

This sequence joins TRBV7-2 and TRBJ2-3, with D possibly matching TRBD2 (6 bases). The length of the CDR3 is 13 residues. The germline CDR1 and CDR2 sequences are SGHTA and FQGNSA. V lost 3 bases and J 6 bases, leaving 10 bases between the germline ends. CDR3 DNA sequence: TGTGCCAGCAGCTTCCGGGACTGGGATACGCAGTATTTT. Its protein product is CASSFRDWDTQYF.

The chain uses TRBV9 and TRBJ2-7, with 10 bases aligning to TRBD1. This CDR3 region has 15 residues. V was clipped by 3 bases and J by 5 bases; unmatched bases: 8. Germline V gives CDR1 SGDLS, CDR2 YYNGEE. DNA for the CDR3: TGTGCCAGCAGCGGGTCCGGGACAGGGGCTGACGAGCAGTACTTC. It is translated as CASSGSGTGADEQYF.

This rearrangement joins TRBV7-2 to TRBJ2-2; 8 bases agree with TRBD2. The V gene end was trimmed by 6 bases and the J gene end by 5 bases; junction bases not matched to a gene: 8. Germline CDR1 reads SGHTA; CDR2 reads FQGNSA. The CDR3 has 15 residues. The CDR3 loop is CASSPRGGQTGELFF. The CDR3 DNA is TGTGCCAGCAGTCCTCGGGGGGGCCAGACCGGGGAGCTGTTTTTT.

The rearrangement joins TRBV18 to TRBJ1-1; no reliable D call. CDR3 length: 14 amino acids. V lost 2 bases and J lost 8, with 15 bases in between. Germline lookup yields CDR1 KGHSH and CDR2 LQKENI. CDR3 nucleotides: TGTGCCAGCTCACCAGGTCGATTTAACGGGGAAGCTTTCTTT. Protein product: CASSPGRFNGEAFF. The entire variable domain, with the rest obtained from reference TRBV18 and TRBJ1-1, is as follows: NAGVMQNPRHLVRRRGQEARLRCSPMKGHSHVYWYRQLPEEGLKFMVYLQKENIIDESGMPKERFSAEFPKEGPSILRIQQVVRGDSAAYFCASSPGRFNGEAFFGQGTRLTVV.

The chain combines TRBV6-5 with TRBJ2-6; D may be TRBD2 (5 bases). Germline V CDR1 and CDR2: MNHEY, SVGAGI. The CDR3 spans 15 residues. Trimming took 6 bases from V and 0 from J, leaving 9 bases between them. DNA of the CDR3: TGTGCCAGCAGCCCCCGGGACTCTGGGGCCAACGTCCTGACTTTC. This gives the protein CASSPRDSGANVLTF.

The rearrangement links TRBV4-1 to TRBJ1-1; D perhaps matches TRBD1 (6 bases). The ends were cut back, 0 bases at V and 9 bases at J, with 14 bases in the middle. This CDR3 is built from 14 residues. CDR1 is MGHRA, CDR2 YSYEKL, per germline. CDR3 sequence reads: CASSQDGGRRKAFF. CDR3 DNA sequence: TGCGCCAGCAGCCAAGATGGGGGCAGGCGTAAAGCTTTCTTT.

The CDR3 sequence: CSVVRVAGSFVEETQYF. The CDR3 bases are TGCAGCGTTGTGAGAGTAGCGGGGTCCTTTGTCGAAGAGACCCAGTACTTC. The chain uses TRBV29-1 and TRBJ2-5, with 8 nucleotides matching TRBD2. Germline CDR1 is SQVTM and CDR2 is ANQGSEA. The CDR3 extends over 17 amino acids. Trimming at V came to 4 bases and at J to 3 bases, leaving 16 bases not matched to a gene.

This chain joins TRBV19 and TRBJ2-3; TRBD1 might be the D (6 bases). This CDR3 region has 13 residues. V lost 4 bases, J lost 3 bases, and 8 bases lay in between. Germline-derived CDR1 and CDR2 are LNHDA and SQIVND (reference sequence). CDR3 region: CASSNRATDTQYF. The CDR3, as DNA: TGTGCCAGTAGTAACAGGGCGACAGATACGCAGTATTTT.

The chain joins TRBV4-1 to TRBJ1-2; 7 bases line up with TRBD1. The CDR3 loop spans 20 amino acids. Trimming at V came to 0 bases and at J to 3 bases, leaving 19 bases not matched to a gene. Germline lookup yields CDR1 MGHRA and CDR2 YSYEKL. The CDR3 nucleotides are TGCGCCAGCAGCCAAGATTATCCCGTGACAGGGTTGAGTGGTCACTATGGCTACACCTTC. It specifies CASSQDYPVTGLSGHYGYTF.

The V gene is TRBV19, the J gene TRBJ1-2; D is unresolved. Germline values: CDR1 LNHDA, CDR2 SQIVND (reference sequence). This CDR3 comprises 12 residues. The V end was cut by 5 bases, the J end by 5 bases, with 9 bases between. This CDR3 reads CASSGEGYGYTF. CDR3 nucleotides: TGTGCCAGTAGTGGGGAGGGTTATGGCTACACCTTC.

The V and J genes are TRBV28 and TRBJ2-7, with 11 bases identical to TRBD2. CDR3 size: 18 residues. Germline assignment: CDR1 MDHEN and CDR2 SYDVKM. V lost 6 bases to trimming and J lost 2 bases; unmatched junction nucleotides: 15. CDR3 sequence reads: CASSTIDASGGQTYEQYF. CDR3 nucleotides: TGTGCCAGCAGCACAATAGACGCTAGCGGGGGGCAAACCTACGAGCAGTACTTC.

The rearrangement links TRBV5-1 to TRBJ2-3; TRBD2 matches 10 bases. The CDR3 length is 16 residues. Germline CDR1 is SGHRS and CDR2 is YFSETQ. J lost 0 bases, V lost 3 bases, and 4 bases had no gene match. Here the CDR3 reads CASSWGLASSTDTQYF. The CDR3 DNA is TGCGCCAGCAGCTGGGGACTAGCGTCTAGCACAGATACGCAGTATTTT.

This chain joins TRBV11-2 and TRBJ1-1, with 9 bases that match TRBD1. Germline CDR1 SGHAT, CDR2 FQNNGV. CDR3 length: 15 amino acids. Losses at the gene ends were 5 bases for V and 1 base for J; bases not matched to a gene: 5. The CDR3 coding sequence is TGTGCCAGCAGCATGACGGACAGGGGGAACACTGAAGCTTTCTTT. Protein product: CASSMTDRGNTEAFF.